The 24 T cell receptor beta chains presented below share a single source sample, sequenced in a study of tumor and adjacent non-tumor tissue in lung cancer. Three rounds of nested PCR, following a modified ARM-PCR protocol, produced the TCRbeta library. TCRdb reanalysed the multiplex PCR reads using MiXCR and keeps one entry per CDR3 protein. The repertoire consists of about 85,000 distinct CDR3 sequences, with around 65% occurring once and the leading ten covering roughly 14%. The template was RNA from unsorted bulk tissue. Sequencing input: lung tumor tissue. The receptors shown here come from a man aged 65 to 79 with non-small cell lung cancer.

Details on this clonotype: A much larger clone lies one base from this, so it may be a read error. The gene calls are TRBV20-1 and TRBJ2-7; 12 positions match TRBD2. CDR3 size: 18 residues. Trimming cost V 1 base and J 2 bases; bases outside gene matches: 12. CDR1 DFQATT and CDR2 SNEGSKA come from the germline V gene (reference sequence). CDR3 sequence: CSARGQLAGGYQTYEQYF. CDR3 DNA sequence: TGCAGTGCTAGAGGTCAGCTAGCGGGAGGGTATCAGACCTACGAGCAGTACTTC.

A word on this clonotype: This CDR3 is missing its conserved last phenylalanine or tryptophan, likely due to a read error. The chain joins TRBV6-5 to TRBJ2-7; 9 bases agree with TRBD2. This CDR3 has 14 residues. The germline CDR1 and CDR2 sequences are MNHEY and SVGAGI. The CDR3 DNA sequence: TGTGCCAGGAGTTATTCTGGGCGGGGGGGCGAGCAGTACCTC. Translation gives CARSYSGRGGEQYL.

The rearrangement links TRBV11-2 to TRBJ2-7; D perhaps matches TRBD2 (9 bases). Germline V lookup: CDR1 SGHAT, CDR2 FQNNGV. The CDR3 has 16 residues. Trimming removed 5 bases at V and 9 bases at J, with 26 bases between. CDR3 residues: CASSPRGRGGSYWQYF. In DNA form, the CDR3 reads TGTGCCAGCAGCCCCAGGGGGCGGGGGGGCTCTTACTGGCAGTACTTC. Looking up the rest from reference TRBV11-2 and TRBJ2-7 gives the full variable domain: EAGVAQSPRYKIIEKRQSVAFWCNPISGHATLYWYQQILGQGPKLLIQFQNNGVVDDSQLPKDRFSAERLKGVDSTLKIQPAKLEDSAVYLCASSPRGRGGSYWQYFGPGTRLTVT.

A note on this clonotype: At one of its ends the junction is not consistent with the germline gene, which may arise from a read error. V and J are TRBV7-2 and TRBJ2-2, with TRBD2 as a possible D gene (6 bases). Germline V CDR1 and CDR2: SGHTA, FQGNSA. This CDR3 is built from 14 residues. The CDR3 loop is CASSVGSATRELFF. Written as DNA, the CDR3 is TGTGCCAGCAGTGTCGGGAGCGCCACCAGGGAGCTGTTTTTT.

Notes on this clonotype: Germline and junction disagree at one end, which may indicate a read error. J is TRBJ2-7 and V is TRBV11-2, with D perhaps matching TRBD1 (6 bases). This CDR3 has 14 residues. Germline V CDR1 and CDR2: SGHAT, FQNNGV. The CDR3 reads CVSSPVTGRDEQYF. As DNA, the CDR3 is TGTGTCAGCAGCCCAGTGACAGGACGCGACGAGCAGTACTTC.

Details on this clonotype: This may be a read error: a much more frequent sequence differs by one nucleotide. The rearrangement joins TRBV29-1 to TRBJ1-1, with 7 nucleotides matching TRBD1. CDR1 and CDR2 from the germline V gene are SQVTM and ANQGSEA. The CDR3 sequence is 12 residues long. The CDR3 sequence is CSVAKDRAEAYF. The CDR3 DNA sequence: TGCAGCGTGGCGAAAGACAGGGCCGAAGCTTACTTT.

This clonotype has at least ten counts. The rearrangement joins TRBV5-5 to TRBJ1-2; maybe TRBD1 (5 bases). This CDR3 is built from 15 residues. V shed 4 bases and J shed 6 bases, with 19 bases lying between them. Germline assignment: CDR1 SGHKS and CDR2 YYEKEE (reference sequence). The DNA of the CDR3 is TGTGCCAGCAGCAAACCTGGTGGTCAGGGTGATGGCTACACCTTC. Amino acids: CASSKPGGQGDGYTF.

In the case of this clonotype: Its ends do not fully match the called genes, so a read error is possible. J is TRBJ1-2 and V is TRBV30; 7 nucleotides align to TRBD1. Germline V gene lookup returns CDR1 GTSNPN and CDR2 SVGIG (reference sequence). The CDR3 sequence is 17 residues long. For the CDR3, the DNA is TGTGCCTGGACAATGGGGACAGATCGGATCATGAACTATGGCTGCACCTTC. Protein sequence: CAWTMGTDRIMNYGCTF.

In the case of this clonotype: This may stem from a read error, because a much larger clone lies one nucleotide away. V gene TRBV4-1 combines with J gene TRBJ2-2; 8 nucleotides match TRBD1. The CDR3 runs 16 residues. CDR1 is MGHRA and CDR2 is YSYEKL in the germline V gene. The DNA for the CDR3 is TGCGCCAGCAGCAAGTCCGGACAGGGTAACACCGGGGGGCTGTTTTTT. Protein: CASSKSGQGNTGGLFF.

Worth noting for this clonotype: A junction boundary mismatches the germline segment, possibly from a read error. CDR3 bases: TGCAACGTTGAAGGCATTACTGCGAGCTCTGGAAACACCATATATTTT. Residues: CNVEGITASSGNTIYF. The chain couples TRBV29-1 to TRBJ1-3, with D hard to call. The CDR3 sequence is 16 residues long. Germline V lookup: CDR1 SQVTM, CDR2 ANQGSEA.

V gene TRBV6-5 combines with J gene TRBJ1-5; D remains ambiguous. This CDR3 contains 14 residues. The germline V gene encodes CDR1 MNHEY and CDR2 SVGAGI. V was pared by 6 bases and J by 7 bases, with 16 bases between. CDR3 loop: CASRTQQRRQPQHF. In DNA, the CDR3 is TGTGCCAGCAGAACTCAACAGAGACGGCAGCCCCAGCATTTT.

The V gene is TRBV21-1, the J gene TRBJ2-7; the DNA was not compared with TRBD1, the D call given in the table. TRBV21-1 is given as a pseudogene. The CDR3 contains 16 residues. The CDR3 DNA follows: TGTGCCAGCAGCAAAGAAGGGGACAGGGCCCTGGAGGAGCAGCACTTC. Protein product: CASSKEGDRALEEQHF.

In regard to this clonotype: One end of the junction does not line up with germline, which may come from a read error. The rearrangement links TRBV11-2 to TRBJ2-3; TRBD2 matches 13 bases. Per the germline V gene, CDR1 is SGHAT and CDR2 is FQNNGV. The CDR3 consists of 18 residues. Written as DNA, the CDR3 is TGTGCGAGCAGCTTAGACCGGACTAGCGGGAGAGGCACAGATACGCAGAATTTT. The encoded protein is CASSLDRTSGRGTDTQNF.

This clonotype was seen many times. The chain is built from TRBV7-9 and TRBJ1-5; D gene unclear. CDR3 length equals 13 residues. Germline lookup yields CDR1 SEHNR and CDR2 FQNEAQ (reference sequence). The germline V and J ends were trimmed by 2 bases and 7 bases, with 9 bases remaining between them. CDR3 DNA sequence: TGTGCCAGCAGCTTATCCGTGGGGCAGCCCCAGCATTTT. Its protein product is CASSLSVGQPQHF.

About this clonotype itself: This sequence may be a read error, since a much larger clone differs from it by one base. The rearrangement joins TRBV28 to TRBJ2-5; D assignment may be TRBD1 or TRBD2 (5 bases each). Germline CDR1 reads MDHEN; CDR2 reads SYDVKM. There are 14 residues in the CDR3. With 6 bases removed from V and 5 bases from J, the gap between germline ends came to 16 bases. CDR3 loop: CASRGTSISETQYF. The CDR3 DNA follows: TGTGCCAGCAGGGGGACGTCAATAAGCGAGACCCAGTACTTC.

The genes are TRBV29-1 and TRBJ2-7; the D gene could be TRBD1 or TRBD2 (6 bases each). The ends were cut back, 3 bases at V and 0 bases at J, with 18 bases in the middle. The CDR3 spans 16 residues. CDR1 SQVTM and CDR2 ANQGSEA come from the germline V gene. The CDR3 DNA reads TGCAGCGTTGACGAGGGGACGGGGGCAAGCTCCTACGAGCAGTACTTC. Its translation is CSVDEGTGASSYEQYF.

Of note for this clonotype: This may stem from a read error, because a much larger clone lies one nucleotide away. The CDR3 protein is CATRLNTKAFF. The CDR3 DNA sequence: TGTGCCACGCGTTTGAACACTAAAGCTTTCTTT. The V call is TRBV12-3 or TRBV12-4, the J call TRBJ1-1; D call uncertain. The CDR3 length is 11 residues.

Regarding this clonotype: This may be a read error, as it is one base from a much larger clone. This chain connects TRBV20-1 to TRBJ2-1; TRBD2 matches 8 bases. Germline values: CDR1 DFQATT, CDR2 SNEGSKA (reference sequence). The CDR3 extends over 16 amino acids. The CDR3 spells CSARGGAGEDYNEHFF. Here the CDR3 DNA reads TGCAGTGCTAGAGGGGGAGCGGGAGAAGACTACAATGAGCACTTCTTC.

The chain joins TRBV20-1 to TRBJ2-7; D ambiguous. Trimming took off 0 bases at V and 6 bases at J, with 24 bases between the two ends. There are 17 residues in the CDR3. Germline CDR1 is DFQATT and CDR2 is SNEGSKA (reference sequence). Here the CDR3 reads CSARDPAVSSKFCEQYF. The DNA of the CDR3 is TGCAGTGCTAGAGACCCGGCGGTGTCTAGTAAGTTCTGCGAGCAGTACTTC.

This clonotype was observed once. The CDR3 does not close with the conserved phenylalanine or tryptophan, likely indicating a read error. The CDR3 sequence is CASSADRVGNQPQHS. The CDR3 nucleotides are TGTGCAAGCAGTGCCGACAGGGTGGGCAATCAGCCCCAGCATTCT. This chain joins TRBV6-2 or TRBV6-3 and TRBJ1-5; TRBD1 agrees at 7 bases. Germline V lookup: CDR1 MNHEY, CDR2 SVGEGT. CDR3 size: 15 residues.

For this clonotype: Its ends do not fully match the called genes, so a read error is possible. The V call is TRBV11-2, the J call TRBJ2-1, with 8 bases fitting TRBD2. This CDR3 has 15 residues. CDR1 SGHAT and CDR2 FQNNGV come from the germline V gene. The CDR3 reads CACSLTSGKVNEQFF. The DNA for the CDR3 is TGTGCCTGCAGCTTAACTAGCGGTAAAGTGAATGAGCAGTTCTTC.

In its sample, this clonotype was seen a few times. The germline gene is not matched at one end of the junction; a read error may be the cause. The chain combines TRBV10-3 with TRBJ1-1, with D perhaps TRBD1 (6 bases). CDR1 is ENHRY, CDR2 SYGVKD, per germline. The CDR3 extends over 14 amino acids. CDR3 protein: CAIRKEGGYTEALF. CDR3 bases: TGTGCCATCAGGAAGGAAGGGGGGTATACTGAAGCTCTCTTT.

This clonotype was counted a single time. A read error may produce the germline difference seen at one junction end. In nucleotides, the CDR3 is TGTGCCAGCAGCTTTCCCGGGGGGCAGGACAATAAGCAGTTCTTC. This gives the protein CASSFPGGQDNKQFF. The chain recombines TRBV5-5 with TRBJ2-1, with a tentative D call TRBD2 (7 bases). The CDR3 totals 15 residues. In germline, CDR1 is SGHKS, CDR2 YYEKEE (reference sequence).

This clonotype has just a few counts. In DNA, the CDR3 is TGCAGTGCCAAAGGACAGGGTCGCGGTAGGCAGTACTTC. It translates to CSAKGQGRGRQYF. The rearrangement joins TRBV20-1 to TRBJ2-4, with TRBD1 identical over 8 bases. Germline-derived CDR1 and CDR2 are DFQATT and SNEGSKA (reference sequence). V trimming: 6 bases; J trimming: 13 bases; junction bases outside the gene matches: 14. This CDR3 has 13 residues.